These 2 T cell receptor beta chains came from one sample sequenced in a study of blood T cell repertoires in COVID-19. Measured with immunoSEQ multiplex PCR; TCRdb has only the in-frame clones, and not every one. The sample shows more than 300,000 clones, around 86% of them seen only once. Specimen: PBMCs or T cells enriched from blood (not recorded which). Receptors originate from a man aged 25-45 years who had recovered from COVID-19.

The V call is TRBV7-2, the J call TRBJ2-5; possible D gene TRBD1, 5 bases. V lost 3 bases, J lost 5 bases, and 10 bases lay in between. The CDR3 totals 13 residues. The V gene's germline CDR1 is SGHTA and CDR2 FQGNSA. In nucleotides, the CDR3 is TGTGCCAGCAGCTTTGGACAATCCGAGACCCAGTACTTC. Amino acid sequence: CASSFGQSETQYF.

The chain employs TRBV27 and TRBJ1-4; 7 positions agree with TRBD1. The CDR3 runs to 13 residues. Germline CDR1 and CDR2: MNHEY and SMNVEV (reference sequence). J gave up 13 bases and V 6 bases, and 11 bases lay outside the gene matches. The CDR3 DNA sequence: TGTGCCAGCAGGACGACAGGGTCCGAGAGACTGTTTTTT. It specifies CASRTTGSERLFF.